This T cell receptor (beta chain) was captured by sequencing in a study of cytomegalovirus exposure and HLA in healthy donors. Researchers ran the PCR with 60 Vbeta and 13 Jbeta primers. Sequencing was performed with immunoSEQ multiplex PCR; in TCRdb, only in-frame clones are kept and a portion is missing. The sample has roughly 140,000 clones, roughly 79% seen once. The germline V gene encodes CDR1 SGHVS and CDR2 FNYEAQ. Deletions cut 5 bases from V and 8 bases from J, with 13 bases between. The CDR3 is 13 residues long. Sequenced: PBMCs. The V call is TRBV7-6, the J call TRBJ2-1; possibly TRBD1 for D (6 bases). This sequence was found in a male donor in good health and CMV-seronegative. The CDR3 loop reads CASSRRQDYEQFF. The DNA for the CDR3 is TGTGCCAGCAGCCGCAGACAGGACTATGAGCAGTTCTTC.